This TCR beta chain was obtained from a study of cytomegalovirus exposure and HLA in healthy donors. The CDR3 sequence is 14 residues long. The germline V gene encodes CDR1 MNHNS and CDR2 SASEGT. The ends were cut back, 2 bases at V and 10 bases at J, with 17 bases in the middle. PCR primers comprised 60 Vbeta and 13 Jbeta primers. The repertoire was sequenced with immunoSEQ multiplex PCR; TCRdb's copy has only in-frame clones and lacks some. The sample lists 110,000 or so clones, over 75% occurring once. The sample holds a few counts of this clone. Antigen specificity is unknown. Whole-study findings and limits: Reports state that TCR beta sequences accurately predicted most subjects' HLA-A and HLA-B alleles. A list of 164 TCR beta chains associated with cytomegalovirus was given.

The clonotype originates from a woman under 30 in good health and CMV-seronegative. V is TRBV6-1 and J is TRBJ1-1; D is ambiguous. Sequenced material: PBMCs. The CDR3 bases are TGTGCCAGCAGTGAATCTGTAGGGAGGGCTCGAGCTTTCTTT. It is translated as CASSESVGRARAFF.